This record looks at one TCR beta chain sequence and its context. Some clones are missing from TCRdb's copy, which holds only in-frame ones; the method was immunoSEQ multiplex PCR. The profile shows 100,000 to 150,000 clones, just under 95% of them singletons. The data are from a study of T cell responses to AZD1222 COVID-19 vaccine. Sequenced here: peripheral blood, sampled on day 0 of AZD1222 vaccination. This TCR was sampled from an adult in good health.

The CDR3 is CASSLRPIPTGELFF. In nucleotides, the CDR3 is TGTGCCAGCAGCTTGAGGCCCATTCCCACCGGGGAGCTGTTTTTT. This chain joins TRBV5-6 and TRBJ2-2; D is uncertain. Germline V gives CDR1 SGHDT, CDR2 YYEEEE. Trimming left V 1 base short and J 4 bases short, with 11 bases between. The CDR3 spans 15 residues.